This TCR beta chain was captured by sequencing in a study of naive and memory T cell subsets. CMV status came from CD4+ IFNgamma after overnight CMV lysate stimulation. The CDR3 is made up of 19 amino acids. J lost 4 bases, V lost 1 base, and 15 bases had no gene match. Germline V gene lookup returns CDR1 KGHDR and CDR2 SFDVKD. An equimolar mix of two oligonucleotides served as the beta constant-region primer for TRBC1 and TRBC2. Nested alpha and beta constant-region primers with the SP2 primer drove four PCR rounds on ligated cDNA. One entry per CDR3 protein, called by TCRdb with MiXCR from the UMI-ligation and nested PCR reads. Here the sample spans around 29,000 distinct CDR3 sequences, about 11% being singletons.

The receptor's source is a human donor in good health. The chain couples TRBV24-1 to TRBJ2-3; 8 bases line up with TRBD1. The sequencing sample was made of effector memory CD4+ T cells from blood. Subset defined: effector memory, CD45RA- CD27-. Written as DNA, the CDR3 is TGTGCCACCAGTGATTTTCCCGGACAGGGAACTTTCAGGGCAGATACGCAGTATTTT. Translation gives CATSDFPGQGTFRADTQYF.